Listed below are T cell receptor beta chains from one sample, sequenced in a study of blood T cells in healthy people across ages. TCRdb re-analysed the 5' RACE reads in MiXCR, keeping a single row per CDR3 protein. Of fewer than 1,200,000 distinct CDR3 sequences in the sample, under 30% were seen once. This sample also appeared in a second study, on T cells of mothers and their children.

Specimen: blood. The source is a girl under 10 years old in good health. Both conserved end residues are part of each CDR3. A D gene is named only where the DNA matches it firmly. Size values are once, few and many counts, or a class for expanded clones, and some rows have none.

CDR3nt,CDR3aa,d_gene,v_gene,j_gene,abundance
TGTGCCAGCAGTTCCAGGACAGGGGCCCGGTGGGGCTACACCTTC,CASSSRTGARWGYTF,TRBD1,TRBV27,TRBJ1-2,-
TGTGCCAGCGGCAAAGAGACCCAGTACTTC,CASGKETQYF,-,TRBV11-3,TRBJ2-5,many
TGCAGTGCTCTCGGGAGGACAGAAAAAGGAAAAGCTTTCTTT,CSALGRTEKGKAFF,-,TRBV20-1,TRBJ1-1,-
TGCAGTGCTAGAGGCTTCCCCGGGGAGGAATCGTTGGAGACCCAGTACTTC,CSARGFPGEESLETQYF,-,TRBV20-1,TRBJ2-5,few
TGTGCCACCAGTCATGATCCGCTTTATGAGCAGTTCTTC,CATSHDPLYEQFF,-,TRBV24-1,TRBJ2-1,few
TGTGCCAGCAGTTTTTACGGGGGGGAAGAGACCCAGTACTTC,CASSFYGGEETQYF,TRBD2,TRBV12-3/TRBV12-4,TRBJ2-5,-
TGTGCCAGCAGCATCCATCGGGGGTTACAAGAGACCCAGTACTTC,CASSIHRGLQETQYF,-,TRBV7-9,TRBJ2-5,-
TGTGCTAGTGGTGGGACAGGAATTAACACCGGGGAGCTGTTTTTT,CASGGTGINTGELFF,TRBD1,TRBV12-5,TRBJ2-2,-
TGTGCCAGCAGTCCTAGCGGGGGGATATTGAATACGCAGTATTTT,CASSPSGGILNTQYF,TRBD2,TRBV28,TRBJ2-3,few
TGTGCCAGCACGCTCGGGGTACGAAGAGAGCAGTACTTC,CASTLGVRREQYF,-,TRBV2,TRBJ2-5,few
TGCAGCGCCGCGCTTACTAATGAAAAACTGTTTTTT,CSAALTNEKLFF,-,TRBV29-1,TRBJ1-4,-
TGTGCCAGCGAAACGGGACTAATGATCGGGGAGCTGTTTTTT,CASETGLMIGELFF,TRBD2,TRBV6-2/TRBV6-3,TRBJ2-2,few
TGTGCCAGCAGTGAAGGAGGTGTATATGGCTACACCTTC,CASSEGGVYGYTF,-,TRBV6-1,TRBJ1-2,few
TGTGCCAGCAGTGAAAGAGCCATAGCGGGAGGGCAGTTCTTC,CASSERAIAGGQFF,TRBD2,TRBV6-1,TRBJ2-1,few
TGCGCCAGCAGTGAGTTTACTAGCGCCTACGAGCAGTACTTC,CASSEFTSAYEQYF,TRBD2,TRBV10-1,TRBJ2-7,few
TGTGCCAGCAGCTCTACTCTGACAGGACTAGCAGCTTTCTTT,CASSSTLTGLAAFF,-,TRBV7-2,TRBJ1-1,few
TGTGCTAGTGGTTTCGGGACTAGCGGGTTGCAGACCCAGTACTTC,CASGFGTSGLQTQYF,TRBD2,TRBV12-5,TRBJ2-5,-
TGTGCCAGCAGTCAGTGGGGGGGAGAGACCCAGTACTTC,CASSQWGGETQYF,TRBD2,TRBV28,TRBJ2-5,-
TGTGCCAGCAGCCAGTACACGACCGGGGAGCTGTTTTTT,CASSQYTTGELFF,-,TRBV3-1,TRBJ2-2,-
TGTGCCAGCAGCGCGAGGGGGGGGAGTTGGACAGATACGCAGTATTTT,CASSARGGSWTDTQYF,-,TRBV5-5,TRBJ2-3,few
TGCGCCAGCAGCCGATCCGACCAATCCTACGAGCAGTACTTC,CASSRSDQSYEQYF,-,TRBV4-1,TRBJ2-7,few
TGTGCCAGCAGCTTTGGACAGGGGGAGTTCTTC,CASSFGQGEFF,TRBD1,TRBV7-2,TRBJ2-5,few
TGCAGTGCTAAAACCGGGACTAGCGGGTACGAGCAGTACTTC,CSAKTGTSGYEQYF,TRBD2,TRBV20-1,TRBJ2-7,few
TGCAGTGCTAGACGGGACAGGGGAGACTACGAGCAGTACTTC,CSARRDRGDYEQYF,TRBD1,TRBV20-1,TRBJ2-7,few
TGTGCCACCAGTCTTAGCGGGAGTTATTCCGATGAGCAGTTCTTC,CATSLSGSYSDEQFF,TRBD2,TRBV24-1,TRBJ2-1,few
TGCGCCAGCAGCCATGTAGGCCTAGAGGGAGAGCAGTACTTC,CASSHVGLEGEQYF,-,TRBV4-1,TRBJ2-7,few
TGTGCCAGCAGTTTACCCCTTGCAACTAATGAAAAACTGTTTTTT,CASSLPLATNEKLFF,-,TRBV28,TRBJ1-4,few
TGTGCCAGCAGCTTAACGGCTAGCGGGAGTCACACAGATACGCAGTATTTT,CASSLTASGSHTDTQYF,TRBD2,TRBV7-9,TRBJ2-3,few
TGTGCCAGCAGTGACAAATCGAGGGGGGCCTCCTACAATGAGCAGTTCTTC,CASSDKSRGASYNEQFF,-,TRBV2,TRBJ2-1,-
TGTGCTAGCAGCTTAGATTTATCGCGGACCTACGAGCAGTACTTC,CASSLDLSRTYEQYF,-,TRBV7-7,TRBJ2-7,-
TGTGCCAGCAGTTCGGAATGGGGTAATTCACCCCTCCACTTT,CASSSEWGNSPLHF,-,TRBV27,TRBJ1-6,-
TGTGCCAGCAGTCGTCCGGGACTAGTGGGCGAGCAGTACTTC,CASSRPGLVGEQYF,TRBD2,TRBV7-2,TRBJ2-7,-
TGCAGTGCCCTCAAAACGGAGACCCAGTACTTC,CSALKTETQYF,-,TRBV20-1,TRBJ2-5,-
TGTGCCAGCAGGCAACTAGCCGGAGAGACCCAGTACTTC,CASRQLAGETQYF,-,TRBV2,TRBJ2-5,few
TGTGCCAGCAGCTCGGACGTGACGGGAGCCTACGAGCAGTACTTC,CASSSDVTGAYEQYF,-,TRBV11-1,TRBJ2-7,-
TGTGCCAGCAGCGCCAATACCGGGACAGGGGTATACGAGCAGTACTTC,CASSANTGTGVYEQYF,TRBD1,TRBV9,TRBJ2-7,-
TGTGCCAGCACTCTAGGCCCAGGGGATGGGGCCAACGTCCTGACTTTC,CASTLGPGDGANVLTF,-,TRBV9,TRBJ2-6,-
TGTGCCAGCAGTTTTACGTACGATTCCTACGAGCGGTACTTC,CASSFTYDSYERYF,-,TRBV28,TRBJ2-7,-
TGTGCCAGCAGCGCGACTAGCGCCACCTTCTACGAGCAGTACTTC,CASSATSATFYEQYF,TRBD2,TRBV7-9,TRBJ2-7,-
TGCAGTGCTCTACCACGGGGGAACGAGCAGTACTTC,CSALPRGNEQYF,-,TRBV20-1,TRBJ2-7,-
TGCGCCAGCAGCCTCTTTCCCACAGCGGGAGAATGGACAGATACGCAGTATTTT,CASSLFPTAGEWTDTQYF,TRBD2,TRBV5-1,TRBJ2-3,-
TGCAGTGCCCTAAAAATTCCATTCTCCTACGAGCAGTACTTC,CSALKIPFSYEQYF,-,TRBV20-1,TRBJ2-7,few
TGCGCCAGCAGCGCCTCCGCGAGGGACGGCTACAATGAGCAGTTCTTC,CASSASARDGYNEQFF,-,TRBV5-1,TRBJ2-1,few
TGTGCCAGCAGCCCTACGGTAGAGACCCAGTACTTC,CASSPTVETQYF,-,TRBV12-3/TRBV12-4,TRBJ2-5,-
TGTGCCACCAGTGACCTTGGGACAGCCTATGGCTACACCTTC,CATSDLGTAYGYTF,TRBD1,TRBV24-1,TRBJ1-2,-
TGTGCCAGCAGCACGACCCGCGCGGAGACCCAGTACTTC,CASSTTRAETQYF,-,TRBV11-3,TRBJ2-5,-
TGTGTCAGCAGTTCCGTCTCCTACGAGCAGTACTTC,CVSSSVSYEQYF,-,TRBV6-5,TRBJ2-7,few
TGTGCCAGCAATCGGAGGATAAATGAAAAACTGTTTTTT,CASNRRINEKLFF,-,TRBV28,TRBJ1-4,-
TGCAGTGCTCCCAGGGGAACTAGCGGGGGGGCCGGGGGAGAGACCCAGTACTTC,CSAPRGTSGGAGGETQYF,TRBD2,TRBV20-1,TRBJ2-5,-
TGCAGTGCTAGAGATGTACCGGATAATTCACCCCTCCACTTT,CSARDVPDNSPLHF,-,TRBV20-1,TRBJ1-6,-
TGTGCCAGCAGCCTGGGGGGGCTAGCGGCGCGACAAGAGACCCAGTACTTC,CASSLGGLAARQETQYF,-,TRBV11-2,TRBJ2-5,-
TGTGCCAGCAGTTACCTGACTAGCGGGGCCTATTACGAGCAGTACTTC,CASSYLTSGAYYEQYF,TRBD2,TRBV28,TRBJ2-7,few
TGCAGCGTTGAAAGAGGGACAGCCAACACTGAAGCTTTCTTT,CSVERGTANTEAFF,TRBD1,TRBV29-1,TRBJ1-1,few
TGTGCCAGCAGCCAAGGGCGCGCTTGGAGACAGGGGAATGAAAAACTGTTTTTT,CASSQGRAWRQGNEKLFF,TRBD1,TRBV3-1,TRBJ1-4,few
TGTGCCAGCAGCTTAACGTTGACAGGTTCGGCTTTCTTT,CASSLTLTGSAFF,-,TRBV7-3,TRBJ1-1,few
TGTGCCAGCAGCTTGATTCTGACAGCGAACACCGGGGAGCTGTTTTTT,CASSLILTANTGELFF,-,TRBV5-8,TRBJ2-2,-
TGTGCCAGCAGTCCGACGGGACTAGCGGGATTGCAAGAGACCCAGTACTTC,CASSPTGLAGLQETQYF,TRBD2,TRBV28,TRBJ2-5,few
TGTGCCAGCAGCTTGCCACTAGCCACAAGCACAGATACGCAGTATTTT,CASSLPLATSTDTQYF,-,TRBV3-1,TRBJ2-3,few
TGTGCCAGCAGCTTAGGTGGGATTGAAGCTTTCTTT,CASSLGGIEAFF,-,TRBV7-9,TRBJ1-1,few
TGTGCCAGCAGCTTAGCACAGGGGGAAGGAGGTTTTCAGTACTTC,CASSLAQGEGGFQYF,TRBD1,TRBV11-2,TRBJ2-4,-